This T cell receptor (beta chain) was recovered during a study of neurological immune-mediated disorders (dated by TCRdb to about 2019). A note on the overall study: Using UMI-based sequencing, the study compared peripheral blood TCR-beta repertoires from patients with HTLV-I-associated myelopathy (HAM/TSP), patients with multiple sclerosis, and healthy controls. The cohort comprised 68 subjects: some 15 HAM/TSP patients, 35 or so multiple sclerosis patients and 20 or so healthy controls. Longitudinal samples, technical triplicates and paired sorted CD4+ and CD8+ T-cell subsets, alongside PBMC samples, were included among the 106 TCR-beta libraries.

cDNA was synthesized by template-switch 5'RACE using a primer with a 10-nucleotide random unique molecular identifier that tagged each TCR transcript. Every sequencing run yielded over 170 million TCR-beta sequences covering 15-18 subjects. The RNeasy kit was used for extraction of total RNA. Using the KAPA Real-time Library Amplification kit, TCR-beta VDJ regions were amplified with primers for the TCR constant region and the 5'RACE anchor. A first PCR added sample indexes and Illumina adaptors, and a second PCR then raised library yield. After purification with Ampure beads, the TCR product of roughly 650 bp was size-selected on a 2% E-gel SizeSelection system. Before pooling, library quality was assessed on a Bioanalyzer, concentration was determined with Qubit, and library quantification was performed with the Kapa Library Quantification kit. An Illumina HiSeq 2500 was used to sequence the libraries paired-end at 2 x 150 bp. To increase sequence diversity, roughly 25-31% phiX was spiked into each library pool. Per the original workflow: The quality-filtered reads were processed with the UMI-based MiGEC pipeline, whose error correction step removed more than 80% of the raw TCR sequences. IMGT germline references were used for aligning VDJ genes, and each clonotype was defined as a unique CDR3 amino acid sequence together with its V-J genes. Clonal expansion, Shannon diversity and CDR3 relatedness were evaluated with VDJtools (CalcPairwiseDistances, ClusterSamples), while phylogenetic trees were built in CLCbio workbench. A clone was classed as expanded if it had 8 or more unique UMIs, a cutoff based on coefficient-of-variation modelling across technical triplicates. TCRdb reprocessed the public reads (quality trimming at Q25 with fastp, clone calling with MiXCR) and kept in-frame beta chains. Each CDR3 protein gets just one entry, which takes the most common genes and DNA from the rows behind it. The V and J calls, along with clone size, are taken from TCRdb and not from the paper's own processing. A total of roughly 50,000 distinct CDR3 sequences appear in this sample, around a sixth of them only once. The ten largest clones represent 4.4% of the sample.

This clonotype was detected many times. No cognate antigen has been identified for it. The input lacks base qualities; no much larger clone sits a single base away. The healthy controls were volunteers from blood banks in Maryland, USA. Libraries from unsorted PBMCs were made from 2 million PBMCs kept in RNAlater at -80 degrees C until RNA extraction. Peripheral blood was subjected to Ficoll-Hypaque density gradient centrifugation to isolate PBMCs, which were then cryopreserved in liquid nitrogen. Broader findings and caveats from the paper: TCR clonal expansion was highest in HAM/TSP patients and lowest in MS patients, with MS patients falling below even healthy controls. No identical CDR3 amino acid sequences were shared among expanded clones across subjects, suggesting private TCR-beta repertoires in all groups.

The sequence came from a man between 60 and 75 years old in good health. The sequencing input was PBMCs.

In nucleotide form, the sequence is TGCAGTGCGAGGGACACTAGCAATCAGCCCCAGCATTTT. Its coded protein is CSARDTSNQPQHF. In this chain, TRBV20-1 is recombined with TRBJ1-5; a tentative D match to TRBD1 spans 6 bases. The germline V gene (reference sequence) supplies CDR1 DFQATT and CDR2 SNEGSKA. The CDR3 goes from the cysteine to the phenylalanine over 13 residues. The CDR3 DNA has 39 bases and is translated from base 1. Trimming removed 6 bases from V and 0 bases from J, leaving 9 bases between the germline ends.